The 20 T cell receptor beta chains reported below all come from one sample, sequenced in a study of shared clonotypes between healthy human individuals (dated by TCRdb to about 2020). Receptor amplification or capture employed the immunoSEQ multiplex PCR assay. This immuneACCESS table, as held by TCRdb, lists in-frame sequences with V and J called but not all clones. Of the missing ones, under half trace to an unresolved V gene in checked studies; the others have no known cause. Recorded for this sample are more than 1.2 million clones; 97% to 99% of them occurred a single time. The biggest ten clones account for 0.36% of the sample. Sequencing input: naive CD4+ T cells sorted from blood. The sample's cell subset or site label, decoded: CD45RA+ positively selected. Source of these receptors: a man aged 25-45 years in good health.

The CDR3 region is CASSPLRQGYSTDTQYF. CDR3 in DNA: TGTGCCAGCTCACCACTTCGGCAGGGGTATAGCACAGATACGCAGTATTTT. V is TRBV18 and J is TRBJ2-3, with D possibly being TRBD1 (6 bases). Germline V gene sequence: CDR1 KGHSH, CDR2 LQKENI. V was cut by 1 base and J by 0 bases, with 14 bases left in between. The CDR3 sequence is 17 residues long.

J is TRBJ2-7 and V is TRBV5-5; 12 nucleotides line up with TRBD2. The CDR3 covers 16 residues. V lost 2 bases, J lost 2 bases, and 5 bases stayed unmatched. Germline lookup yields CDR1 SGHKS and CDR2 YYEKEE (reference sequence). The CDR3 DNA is TGTGCCAGCAGCTTCGGACTAGCGGGGCTTACCTACGAGCAGTACTTC. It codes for CASSFGLAGLTYEQYF. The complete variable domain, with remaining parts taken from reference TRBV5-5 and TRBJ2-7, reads DAGVTQSPTHLIKTRGQQVTLRCSPISGHKSVSWYQQVLGQGPQFIFQYYEKEERGRGNFPDRFSARQFPNYSSELNVNALLLGDSALYLCASSFGLAGLTYEQYFGPGTRLTVT.

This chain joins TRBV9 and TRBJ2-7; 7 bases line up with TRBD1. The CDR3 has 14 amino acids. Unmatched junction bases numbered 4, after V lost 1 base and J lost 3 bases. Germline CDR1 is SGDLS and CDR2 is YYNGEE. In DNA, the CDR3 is TGTGCCAGCAGCGTATCCGGGACAGTCTACGAGCAGTACTTC. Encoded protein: CASSVSGTVYEQYF.

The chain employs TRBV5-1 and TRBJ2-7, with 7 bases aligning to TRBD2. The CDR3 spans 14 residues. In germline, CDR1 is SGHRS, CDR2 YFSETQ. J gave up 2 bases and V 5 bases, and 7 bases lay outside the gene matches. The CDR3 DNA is TGCGCCAGCAGACCCATAGCGGGTACCTACGAGCAGTACTTC. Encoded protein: CASRPIAGTYEQYF.

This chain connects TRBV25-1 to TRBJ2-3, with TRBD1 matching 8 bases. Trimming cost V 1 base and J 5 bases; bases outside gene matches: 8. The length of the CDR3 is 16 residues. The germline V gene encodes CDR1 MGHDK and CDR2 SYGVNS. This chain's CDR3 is CASSESRGPTGDTQYF. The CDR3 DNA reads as TGTGCCAGCAGTGAATCCAGGGGGCCAACGGGAGATACGCAGTATTTT.

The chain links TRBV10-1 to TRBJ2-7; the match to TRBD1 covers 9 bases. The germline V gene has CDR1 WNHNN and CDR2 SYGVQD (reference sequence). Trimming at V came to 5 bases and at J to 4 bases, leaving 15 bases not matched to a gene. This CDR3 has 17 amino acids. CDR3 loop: CASSPGTGNEGGYEQYF. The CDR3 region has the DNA TGCGCCAGCAGTCCCGGGACAGGGAATGAGGGAGGTTACGAGCAGTACTTC.

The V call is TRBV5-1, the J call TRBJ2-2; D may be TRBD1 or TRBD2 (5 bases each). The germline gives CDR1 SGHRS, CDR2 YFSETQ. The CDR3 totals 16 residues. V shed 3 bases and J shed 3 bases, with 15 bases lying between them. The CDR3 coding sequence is TGCGCCAGCAGCTGGGGGAGAGTCAGAGACACCGGGGAGCTGTTTTTT. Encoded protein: CASSWGRVRDTGELFF. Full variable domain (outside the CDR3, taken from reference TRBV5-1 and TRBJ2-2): KAGVTQTPRYLIKTRGQQVTLSCSPISGHRSVSWYQQTPGQGLQFLFEYFSETQRNKGNFPGRFSGRQFSNSRSEMNVSTLELGDSALYLCASSWGRVRDTGELFFGEGSRLTVL.

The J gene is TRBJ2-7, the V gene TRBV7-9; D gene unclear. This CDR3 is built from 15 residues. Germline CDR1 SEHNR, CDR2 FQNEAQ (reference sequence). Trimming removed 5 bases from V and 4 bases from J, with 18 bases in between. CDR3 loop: CASSLRELSLYEQYF. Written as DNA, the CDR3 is TGTGCCAGCAGCCTTAGAGAACTGTCGCTATACGAGCAGTACTTC. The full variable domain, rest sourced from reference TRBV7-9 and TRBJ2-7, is DTGVSQNPRHKITKRGQNVTFRCDPISEHNRLYWYRQTLGQGPEFLTYFQNEAQLEKSRLLSDRFSAERPKGSFSTLEIQRTEQGDSAMYLCASSLRELSLYEQYFGPGTRLTVT.

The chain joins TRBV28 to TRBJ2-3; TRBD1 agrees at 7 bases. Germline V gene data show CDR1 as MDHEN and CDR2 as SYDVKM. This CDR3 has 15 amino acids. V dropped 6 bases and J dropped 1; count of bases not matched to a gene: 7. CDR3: CASRETGPRTDTQYF. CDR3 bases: TGTGCCAGCAGAGAGACAGGGCCCCGCACAGATACGCAGTATTTT. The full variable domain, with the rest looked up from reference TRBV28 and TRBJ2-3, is DVKVTQSSRYLVKRTGEKVFLECVQDMDHENMFWYRQDPGLGLRLIYFSYDVKMKEKGDIPEGYSVSREKKERFSLILESASTNQTSMYLCASRETGPRTDTQYFGPGTRLTVL.

CDR3 loop: CASSVGTALGGAEAFF. The CDR3 DNA follows: TGTGCCAGCAGCGTAGGGACTGCCCTTGGGGGCGCTGAAGCTTTCTTT. The chain carries TRBV9 and TRBJ1-1; D perhaps matches TRBD1 (6 bases). The CDR3 loop spans 16 amino acids. Germline CDR1 reads SGDLS; CDR2 reads YYNGEE. With 0 bases removed from V and 6 bases from J, the gap between germline ends came to 18 bases. Looking up the rest from reference TRBV9 and TRBJ1-1 gives the full variable domain: DSGVTQTPKHLITATGQRVTLRCSPRSGDLSVYWYQQSLDQGLQFLIQYYNGEERAKGNILERFSAQQFPDLHSELNLSSLELGDSALYFCASSVGTALGGAEAFFGQGTRLTVV.

CDR3 sequence: CASTAWQTSYEQYF. The CDR3 DNA follows: TGTGCCAGCACCGCCTGGCAAACTAGCTACGAGCAGTACTTC. The chain links TRBV5-8 to TRBJ2-7, with D perhaps TRBD2 (5 bases). The CDR3 length is 14 residues. In germline, CDR1 is SGHTS, CDR2 YDEGEE. Trimming left V 6 bases short and J 3 bases short, with 16 bases between. Full variable domain (missing parts from reference TRBV5-8 and TRBJ2-7): EAGVTQSPTHLIKTRGQQATLRCSPISGHTSVYWYQQALGLGLQFLLWYDEGEERNRGNFPPRFSGRQFPNYSSELNVNALELEDSALYLCASTAWQTSYEQYFGPGTRLTVT.

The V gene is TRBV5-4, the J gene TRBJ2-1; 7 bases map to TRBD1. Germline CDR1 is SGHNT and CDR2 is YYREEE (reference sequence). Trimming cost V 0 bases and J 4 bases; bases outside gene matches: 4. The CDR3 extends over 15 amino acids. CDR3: CASSLVTGKYNEQFF. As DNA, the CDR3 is TGTGCCAGCAGCTTGGTGACAGGGAAATACAATGAGCAGTTCTTC. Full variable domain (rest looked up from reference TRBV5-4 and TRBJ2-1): ETGVTQSPTHLIKTRGQQVTLRCSSQSGHNTVSWYQQALGQGPQFIFQYYREEENGRGNFPPRFSGLQFPNYSSELNVNALELDDSALYLCASSLVTGKYNEQFFGPGTRLTVL.

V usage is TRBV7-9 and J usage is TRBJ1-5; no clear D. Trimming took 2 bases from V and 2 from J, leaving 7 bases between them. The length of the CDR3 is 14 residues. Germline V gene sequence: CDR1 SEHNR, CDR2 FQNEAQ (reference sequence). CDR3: CASSLLGRNQPQHF. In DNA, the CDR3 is TGTGCCAGCAGCTTATTGGGCCGCAATCAGCCCCAGCATTTT.

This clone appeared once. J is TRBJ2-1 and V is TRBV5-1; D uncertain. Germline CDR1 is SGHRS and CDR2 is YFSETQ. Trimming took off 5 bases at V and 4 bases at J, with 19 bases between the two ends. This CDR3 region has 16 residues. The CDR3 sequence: CASSTHSSYQYNEQFF. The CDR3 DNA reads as TGCGCCAGCAGTACCCATTCCAGTTACCAATACAATGAGCAGTTCTTC. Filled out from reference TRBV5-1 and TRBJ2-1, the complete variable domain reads KAGVTQTPRYLIKTRGQQVTLSCSPISGHRSVSWYQQTPGQGLQFLFEYFSETQRNKGNFPGRFSGRQFSNSRSEMNVSTLELGDSALYLCASSTHSSYQYNEQFFGPGTRLTVL.

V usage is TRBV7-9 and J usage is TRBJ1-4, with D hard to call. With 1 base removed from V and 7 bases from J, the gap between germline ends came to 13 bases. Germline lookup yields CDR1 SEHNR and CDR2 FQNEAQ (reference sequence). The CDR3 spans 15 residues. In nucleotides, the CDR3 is TGTGCCAGCAGCTTAGGCCAAAGTGGTGGTGAAAAACTGTTTTTT. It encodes CASSLGQSGGEKLFF.

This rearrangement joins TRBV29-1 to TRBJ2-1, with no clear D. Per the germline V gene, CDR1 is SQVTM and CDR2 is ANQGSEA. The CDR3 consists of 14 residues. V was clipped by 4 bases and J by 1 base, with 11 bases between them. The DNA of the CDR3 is TGCAGCGTTGCCCACACCGGGTCCTACAATGAGCAGTTCTTC. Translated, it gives CSVAHTGSYNEQFF.

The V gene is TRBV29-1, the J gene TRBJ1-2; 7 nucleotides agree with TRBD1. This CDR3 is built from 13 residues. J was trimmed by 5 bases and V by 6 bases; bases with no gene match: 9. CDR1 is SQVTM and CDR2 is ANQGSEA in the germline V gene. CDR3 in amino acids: CSVLTGRAYGYTF. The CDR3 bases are TGCAGCGTCCTGACAGGGAGGGCATATGGCTACACCTTC.

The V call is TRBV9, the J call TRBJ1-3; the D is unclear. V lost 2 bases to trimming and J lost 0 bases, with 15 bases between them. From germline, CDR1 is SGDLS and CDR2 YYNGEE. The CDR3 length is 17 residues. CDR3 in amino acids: CASSVDPRVGSGNTIYF. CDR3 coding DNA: TGTGCCAGCAGCGTCGACCCGAGAGTTGGCTCTGGAAACACCATATATTTT. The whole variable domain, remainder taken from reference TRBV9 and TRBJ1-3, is DSGVTQTPKHLITATGQRVTLRCSPRSGDLSVYWYQQSLDQGLQFLIQYYNGEERAKGNILERFSAQQFPDLHSELNLSSLELGDSALYFCASSVDPRVGSGNTIYFGEGSWLTVV.

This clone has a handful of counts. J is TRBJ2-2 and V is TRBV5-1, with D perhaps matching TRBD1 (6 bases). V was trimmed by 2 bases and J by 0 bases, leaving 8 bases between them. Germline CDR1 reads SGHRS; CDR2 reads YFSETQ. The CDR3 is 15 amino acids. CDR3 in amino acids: CASSFEGANTGELFF. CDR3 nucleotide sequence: TGCGCCAGCAGCTTTGAGGGGGCGAACACCGGGGAGCTGTTTTTT. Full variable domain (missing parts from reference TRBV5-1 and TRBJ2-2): KAGVTQTPRYLIKTRGQQVTLSCSPISGHRSVSWYQQTPGQGLQFLFEYFSETQRNKGNFPGRFSGRQFSNSRSEMNVSTLELGDSALYLCASSFEGANTGELFFGEGSRLTVL.

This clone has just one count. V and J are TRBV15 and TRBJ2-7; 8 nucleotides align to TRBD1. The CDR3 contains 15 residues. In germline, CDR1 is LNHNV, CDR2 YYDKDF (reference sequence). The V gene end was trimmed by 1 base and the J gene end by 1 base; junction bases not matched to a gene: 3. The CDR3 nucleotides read TGTGCCACCAGCAGAGTCGGGACAGGATCCTACGAGCAGTACTTC. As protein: CATSRVGTGSYEQYF.